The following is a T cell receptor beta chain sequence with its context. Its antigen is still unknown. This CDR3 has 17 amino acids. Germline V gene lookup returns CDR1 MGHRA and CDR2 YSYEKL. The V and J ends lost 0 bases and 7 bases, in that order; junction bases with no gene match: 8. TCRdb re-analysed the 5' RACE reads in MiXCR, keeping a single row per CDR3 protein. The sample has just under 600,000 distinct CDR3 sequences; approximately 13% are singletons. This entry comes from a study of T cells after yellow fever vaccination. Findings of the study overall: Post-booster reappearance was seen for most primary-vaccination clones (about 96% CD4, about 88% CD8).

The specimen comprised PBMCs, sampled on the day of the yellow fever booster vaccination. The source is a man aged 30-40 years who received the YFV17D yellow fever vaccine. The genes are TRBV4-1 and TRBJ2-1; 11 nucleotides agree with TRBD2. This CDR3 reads CASSQDRASGRRNEQFF. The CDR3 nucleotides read TGCGCCAGCAGCCAAGATCGGGCTAGCGGGAGGAGGAATGAGCAGTTCTTC.